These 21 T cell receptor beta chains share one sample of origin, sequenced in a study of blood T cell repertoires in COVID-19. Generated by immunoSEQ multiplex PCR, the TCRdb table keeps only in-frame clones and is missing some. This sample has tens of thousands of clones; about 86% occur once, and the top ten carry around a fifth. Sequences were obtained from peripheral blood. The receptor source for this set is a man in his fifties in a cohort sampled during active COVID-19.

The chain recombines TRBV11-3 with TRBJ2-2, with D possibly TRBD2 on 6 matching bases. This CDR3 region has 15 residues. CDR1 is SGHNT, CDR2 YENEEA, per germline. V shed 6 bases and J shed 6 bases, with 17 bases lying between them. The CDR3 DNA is TGTGCCAGCAGAAGGGCCTCGTCGGGGGCCGGGGAGCTGTTTTTT. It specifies CASRRASSGAGELFF.

The CDR3 protein is CASNPGWQGSQPQHF. The CDR3 DNA sequence: TGTGCCAGCAATCCCGGGTGGCAGGGATCTCAGCCCCAGCATTTT. The chain has TRBV2 and TRBJ1-5, with D possibly matching TRBD1 (5 bases). The CDR3 is 15 residues long. Germline assignment: CDR1 SNHLY and CDR2 FYNNEI. The V end lost 7 bases, the J end lost 6 bases, and 19 bases lay between the germline ends.

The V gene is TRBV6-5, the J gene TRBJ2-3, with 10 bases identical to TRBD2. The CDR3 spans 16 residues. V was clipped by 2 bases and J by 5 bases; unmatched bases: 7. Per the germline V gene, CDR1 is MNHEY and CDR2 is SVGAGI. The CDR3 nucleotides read TGTGCCAGCAGTTACGCCGGGACTAGCGTTGGAGATACGCAGTATTTT. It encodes CASSYAGTSVGDTQYF.

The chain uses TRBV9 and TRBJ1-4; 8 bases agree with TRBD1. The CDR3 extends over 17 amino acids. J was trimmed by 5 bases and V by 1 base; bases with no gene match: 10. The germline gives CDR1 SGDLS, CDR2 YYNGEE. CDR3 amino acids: CASSVNPDRVPNEKLFF. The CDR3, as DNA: TGTGCCAGCAGCGTAAACCCGGACAGGGTCCCCAATGAAAAACTGTTTTTT.

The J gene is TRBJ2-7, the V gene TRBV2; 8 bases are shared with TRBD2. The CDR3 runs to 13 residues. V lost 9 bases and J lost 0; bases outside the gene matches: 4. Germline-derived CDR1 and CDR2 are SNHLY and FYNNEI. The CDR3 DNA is TGTGCCAGTAAGCGGGGGTACTCCTACGAGCAGTACTTC. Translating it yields CASKRGYSYEQYF. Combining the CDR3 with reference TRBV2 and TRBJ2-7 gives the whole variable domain EPEVTQTPSHQVTQMGQEVILRCVPISNHLYFYWYRQILGQKVEFLVSFYNNEISEKSEIFDDQFSVERPDGSNFTLKIRSTKLEDSAMYFCASKRGYSYEQYFGPGTRLTVT.

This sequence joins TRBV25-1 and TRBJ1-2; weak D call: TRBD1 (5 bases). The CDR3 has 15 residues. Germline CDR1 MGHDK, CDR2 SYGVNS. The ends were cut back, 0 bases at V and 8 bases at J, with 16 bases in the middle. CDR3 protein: CASSEYVGGPGGYTF. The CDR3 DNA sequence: TGTGCCAGCAGTGAATATGTGGGCGGACCAGGGGGCTACACCTTC.

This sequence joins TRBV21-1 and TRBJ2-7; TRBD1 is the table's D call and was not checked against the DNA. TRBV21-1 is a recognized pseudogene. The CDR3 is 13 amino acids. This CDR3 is CASSFRQGREQYV. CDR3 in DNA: TGTGCCAGCAGCTTTCGACAGGGTCGGGAGCAGTACGTC.

CDR3 sequence: CASIGLAGPNTGELFF. CDR3 DNA sequence: TGTGCCAGCATAGGGCTAGCGGGGCCTAACACCGGGGAGCTGTTTTTT. The chain uses TRBV27 and TRBJ2-2; 9 bases line up with TRBD2. The CDR3 totals 16 residues. Germline V lookup: CDR1 MNHEY, CDR2 SMNVEV (reference sequence). Trimming removed 7 bases from V and 2 bases from J; junction bases left unmatched: 8.

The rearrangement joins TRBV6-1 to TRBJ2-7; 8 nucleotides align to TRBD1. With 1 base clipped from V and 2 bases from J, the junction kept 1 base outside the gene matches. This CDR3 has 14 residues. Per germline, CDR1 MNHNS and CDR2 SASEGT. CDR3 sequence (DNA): TGTGCCAGCAGTGAAGGGACAGGGACCTACGAGCAGTACGTC. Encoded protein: CASSEGTGTYEQYV.

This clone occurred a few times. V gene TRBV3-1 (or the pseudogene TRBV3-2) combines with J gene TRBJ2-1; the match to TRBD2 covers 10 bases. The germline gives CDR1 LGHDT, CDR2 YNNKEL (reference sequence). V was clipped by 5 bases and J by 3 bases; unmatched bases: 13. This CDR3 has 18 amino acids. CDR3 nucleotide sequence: TGTGCCAGCAGCAGCGGGGGGAGCGGGAGGGCCCTCTACAATGAGCAGTTCTTC. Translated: CASSSGGSGRALYNEQFF.

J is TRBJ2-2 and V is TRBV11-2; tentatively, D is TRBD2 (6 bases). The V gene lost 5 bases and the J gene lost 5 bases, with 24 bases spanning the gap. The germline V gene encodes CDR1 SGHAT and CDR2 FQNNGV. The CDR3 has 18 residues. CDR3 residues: CASSPDRGFGGKTGELFF. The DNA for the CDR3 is TGTGCCAGCAGCCCTGACCGAGGGTTTGGCGGGAAGACCGGGGAGCTGTTTTTT.

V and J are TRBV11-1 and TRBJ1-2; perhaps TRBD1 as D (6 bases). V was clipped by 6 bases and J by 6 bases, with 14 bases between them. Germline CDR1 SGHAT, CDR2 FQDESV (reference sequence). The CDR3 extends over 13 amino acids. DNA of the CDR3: TGTGCCAGCAGTTTAACAGGGATGGATGGCTACACCTTC. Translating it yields CASSLTGMDGYTF.

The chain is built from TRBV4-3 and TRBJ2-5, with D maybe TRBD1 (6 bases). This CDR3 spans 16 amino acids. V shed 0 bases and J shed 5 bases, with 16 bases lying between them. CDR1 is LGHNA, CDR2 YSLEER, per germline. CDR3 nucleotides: TGCGCCAGCAGCCAAGAAGTAGGAAGGGGGAGTGAGACCCAGTACTTC. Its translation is CASSQEVGRGSETQYF.

This CDR3 is CASSLTSGDPYEQYV. Here the CDR3 DNA reads TGTGCCAGCAGTTTGACTAGCGGGGACCCCTACGAGCAGTACGTC. The J gene is TRBJ2-7, the V gene TRBV6-6, with 11 bases fitting TRBD2. V shed 4 bases and J 2 bases; nucleotides not matched to a gene: 4. Germline V gene sequence: CDR1 MNHNY, CDR2 SVGAGI (reference sequence). The CDR3 contains 15 residues.

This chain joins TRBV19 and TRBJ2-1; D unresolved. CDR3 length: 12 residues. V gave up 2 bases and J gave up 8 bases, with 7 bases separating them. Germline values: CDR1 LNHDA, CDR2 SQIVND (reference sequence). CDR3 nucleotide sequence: TGTGCCAGTAGTATAACGGGTCATGAGCAGTTCTTC. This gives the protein CASSITGHEQFF.

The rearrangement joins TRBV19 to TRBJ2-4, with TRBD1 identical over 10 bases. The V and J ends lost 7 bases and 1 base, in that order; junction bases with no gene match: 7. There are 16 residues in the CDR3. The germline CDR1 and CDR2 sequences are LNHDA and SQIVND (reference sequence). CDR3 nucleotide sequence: TGTGCCAGTACCCTGGGGACAGGGGACGCCAAAAACATTCAGTACTTC. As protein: CASTLGTGDAKNIQYF.

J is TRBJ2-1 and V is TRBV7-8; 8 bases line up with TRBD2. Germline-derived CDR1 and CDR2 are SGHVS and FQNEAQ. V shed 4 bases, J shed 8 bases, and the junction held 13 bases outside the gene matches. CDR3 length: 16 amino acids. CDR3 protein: CASSSEGQREIDEQFF. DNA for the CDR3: TGTGCCAGCAGCTCGGAGGGCCAGCGGGAGATCGATGAGCAGTTCTTC.

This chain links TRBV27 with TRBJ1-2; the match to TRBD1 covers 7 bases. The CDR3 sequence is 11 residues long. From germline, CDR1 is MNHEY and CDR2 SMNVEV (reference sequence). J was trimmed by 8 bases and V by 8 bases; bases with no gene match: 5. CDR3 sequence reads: CASGPGGGYTF. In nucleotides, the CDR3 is TGTGCCAGCGGGCCAGGGGGAGGCTACACCTTC.

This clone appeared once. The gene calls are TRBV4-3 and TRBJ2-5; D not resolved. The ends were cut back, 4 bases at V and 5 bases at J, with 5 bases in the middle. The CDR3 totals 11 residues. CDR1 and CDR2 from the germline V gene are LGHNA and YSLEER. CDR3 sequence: CASSLGETQYF. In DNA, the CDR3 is TGCGCCAGCAGCCTCGGGGAGACCCAGTACTTC.

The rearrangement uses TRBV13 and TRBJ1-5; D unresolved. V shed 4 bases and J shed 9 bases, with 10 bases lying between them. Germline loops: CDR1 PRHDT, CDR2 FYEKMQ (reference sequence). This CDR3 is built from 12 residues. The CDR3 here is CASSSTGLPQHF. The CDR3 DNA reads TGTGCCAGCAGCTCTACCGGTCTGCCCCAGCATTTT.

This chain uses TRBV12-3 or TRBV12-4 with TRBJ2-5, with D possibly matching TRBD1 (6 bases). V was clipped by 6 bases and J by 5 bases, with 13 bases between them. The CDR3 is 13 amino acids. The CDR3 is CASRDRWEETQYF. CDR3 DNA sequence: TGTGCCAGCAGAGACAGGTGGGAGGAGACCCAGTACTTC.